These T cell receptor beta chains were read from a single sample in a study of neoadjuvant anti-PD-1 for oral cavity cancer. The repertoire was sequenced with immunoSEQ multiplex PCR; TCRdb's copy has only in-frame clones and lacks some. The data show tens of thousands of clones, with roughly 84% seen just once and 2.6% held by the top ten. The source material was PBMCs, sampled before nivolumab (anti-PD-1) treatment. The receptors derive from a person aged 40 to 85 with oral cavity squamous cell carcinoma. CDR3s include the opening cysteine and the closing phenylalanine or tryptophan. The order of the fields is V gene, clone size, J gene, D gene, CDR3 protein, CDR3 DNA. A D gene is named only where the DNA matches it firmly. A row's size may be missing; if present it is once, few, many or a size class.

V: TRBV11-2
size: .
J: TRBJ2-7
D: .
CDR3: CASSLTSYEQYF
DNA: TGTGCCAGCAGCTTAACCTCCTACGAGCAGTACTTC

V: TRBV7-3
size: .
J: TRBJ1-2
D: .
CDR3: CASSLNPGLYGYTF
DNA: TGTGCCAGCAGCTTAAACCCCGGTCTCTATGGCTACACCTTC

V: TRBV29-1
size: .
J: TRBJ2-1
D: .
CDR3: CSVWVMLEQFF
DNA: TGCAGCGTTTGGGTGATGCTTGAGCAGTTCTTC

V: TRBV5-1
size: .
J: TRBJ2-5
D: .
CDR3: CASSLGQPHQETQYF
DNA: TGCGCCAGCAGCTTGGGACAGCCCCACCAAGAGACCCAGTACTTC

V: TRBV5-6
size: .
J: TRBJ2-7
D: .
CDR3: CASSLQGPGTGEQYF
DNA: TGTGCCAGCAGCTTGCAGGGGCCGGGAACGGGGGAGCAGTACTTC

V: TRBV28
size: .
J: TRBJ1-6
D: .
CDR3: CASRVETGPGYGSPLHF
DNA: TGTGCCAGCAGAGTTGAGACAGGACCAGGTTATGGTTCACCCCTCCACTTT

V: TRBV4-1
size: .
J: TRBJ2-2
D: TRBD2
CDR3: CASSQDSSGANTGELFF
DNA: TGCGCCAGCAGCCAAGATTCTAGCGGAGCGAACACCGGGGAGCTGTTTTTT

V: TRBV7-9
size: .
J: TRBJ1-6
D: .
CDR3: CASSPGGASPLHF
DNA: TGTGCCAGCAGCCCGGGGGGGGCCTCACCCCTCCACTTT

V: TRBV28
size: .
J: TRBJ2-5
D: .
CDR3: CASSLSRKQKETQYF
DNA: TGTGCCAGCAGTTTAAGCAGGAAACAAAAAGAGACCCAGTACTTC

V: TRBV28
size: .
J: TRBJ2-7
D: .
CDR3: CASSLNLYEQYF
DNA: TGTGCCAGCAGTTTAAATCTCTACGAGCAGTACTTC

V: TRBV27
size: .
J: TRBJ2-3
D: .
CDR3: CASSLWTTDTQYF
DNA: TGTGCCAGCAGTTTATGGACCACAGATACGCAGTATTTT

V: TRBV5-1
size: .
J: TRBJ2-7
D: .
CDR3: CASTSEGREQYF
DNA: TGCGCCAGCACCAGCGAGGGGAGGGAGCAGTACTTC

V: TRBV11-2
size: .
J: TRBJ1-1
D: .
CDR3: CASSFGAGNTEAFF
DNA: TGTGCCAGCAGCTTCGGGGCGGGGAACACTGAAGCTTTCTTT

V: TRBV29-1
size: .
J: TRBJ1-6
D: TRBD1
CDR3: CSVDPMTGDGSPLHF
DNA: TGCAGCGTTGACCCAATGACAGGGGACGGCTCACCCCTCCACTTT

V: TRBV28
size: .
J: TRBJ2-7
D: .
CDR3: CASIKEFAYEQYF
DNA: TGTGCCAGTATTAAAGAGTTCGCTTACGAGCAGTACTTC

V: TRBV6-1
size: few
J: TRBJ1-5
D: .
CDR3: CASSGQSHQPQHF
DNA: TGTGCCAGCAGTGGACAGAGTCATCAGCCCCAGCATTTT

V: TRBV19
size: .
J: TRBJ1-2
D: .
CDR3: CASSRQEFYGYTF
DNA: TGTGCCAGTAGTCGACAGGAATTCTATGGCTACACCTTC

V: TRBV7-9
size: .
J: TRBJ2-7
D: .
CDR3: CASSLGFGEQYF
DNA: TGTGCCAGCAGCTTAGGGTTCGGCGAGCAGTACTTC

V: TRBV27
size: .
J: TRBJ2-1
D: .
CDR3: CASSLYPGAPDNEQFF
DNA: TGTGCCAGCAGTTTATACCCAGGGGCCCCGGACAATGAGCAGTTCTTC

V: TRBV4-1
size: .
J: TRBJ1-1
D: .
CDR3: CASSQELKRNTEAFF
DNA: TGCGCCAGCAGCCAAGAGCTCAAAAGAAACACTGAAGCTTTCTTT

V: TRBV6-5
size: few
J: TRBJ2-7
D: TRBD2
CDR3: CASSLKRGLHEQYF
DNA: TGTGCCAGCAGTCTTAAGCGGGGCCTCCACGAGCAGTACTTC

V: TRBV5-4
size: .
J: TRBJ2-2
D: TRBD2
CDR3: CASSPIAASGRGPGELFF
DNA: TGTGCCAGCAGTCCGATCGCTGCTAGCGGGAGAGGTCCCGGGGAGCTGTTTTTT

V: TRBV7-2
size: .
J: TRBJ1-5
D: .
CDR3: CASSPDSSSNQPQHF
DNA: TGTGCCAGCAGCCCAGACAGCTCGAGCAATCAGCCCCAGCATTTT

V: TRBV6-5
size: .
J: TRBJ2-1
D: .
CDR3: CASRGTQSYNEQFF
DNA: TGTGCCAGCAGAGGGACACAAAGCTACAATGAGCAGTTCTTC

V: TRBV5-1
size: .
J: TRBJ1-4
D: .
CDR3: CASSPGTTNEKLFF
DNA: TGCGCCAGCAGCCCCGGAACAACTAATGAAAAACTGTTTTTT